The rows below give T cell receptor beta chains drawn from one sample of a study of CD8+CD57+ T cells in acquired aplastic anemia. TCRdb used MiXCR to reprocess the reads, holding one entry per CDR3 protein. The sample shows 450,000 to 600,000 distinct CDR3 sequences, roughly 34% of them seen only once. Material for sequencing was sorted CD4+, CD8+, or CD8+CD57+ T cells (not recorded which) from PBMCs. These TCRs come from a human donor with aplastic anemia. Both conserved end residues are part of each CDR3. The D gene is left open where the match is weak. Clone size appears in some rows only: once, few, many, or a class for an expanded clone.

size,length,D,V,J,CDR3,DNA
.,16,TRBD2,TRBV11-1,TRBJ2-7,CASSPSRLAGNYEQYF,TGTGCCAGCAGCCCCTCCAGGCTAGCGGGGAACTACGAGCAGTACTTC
many,16,TRBD1,TRBV7-2,TRBJ2-7,CASALQDRGDSYEQYF,TGTGCCAGCGCCCTCCAGGACAGGGGTGATTCCTACGAGCAGTACTTC
.,15,.,TRBV10-3,TRBJ2-7,CAISVGPVSAYEQYF,TGTGCCATCAGCGTCGGGCCCGTCTCAGCCTACGAGCAGTACTTC
.,13,.,TRBV12-3/TRBV12-4,TRBJ1-1,CASSLRAQAEAFF,TGTGCCAGCAGTTTAAGGGCCCAGGCAGAAGCTTTCTTT
many,11,.,TRBV6-5,TRBJ2-7,CASGREGEQYF,TGTGCCAGCGGCAGGGAAGGCGAGCAGTACTTC
.,16,TRBD1,TRBV7-7,TRBJ2-2,CASSLDRGRGTGELFF,TGTGCTAGCAGCTTAGACAGGGGTCGCGGCACCGGGGAGCTGTTTTTT
.,16,TRBD1,TRBV15,TRBJ1-6,CATSREGQGSNSPLHF,TGTGCCACCAGCAGAGAGGGACAGGGGAGTAATTCACCCCTCCACTTT
many,14,.,TRBV20-1,TRBJ2-3,CSARILAGADTQYF,TGCAGTGCTAGGATACTAGCAGGCGCAGATACGCAGTATTTT
many,14,.,TRBV19,TRBJ1-2,CASSILSSNYGYTF,TGTGCCAGTAGTATCCTTTCATCAAACTATGGCTACACCTTC
few,15,TRBD1,TRBV6-1,TRBJ1-5,CASSPTGVGNQPQHF,TGTGCCAGCAGTCCAACAGGGGTCGGCAATCAGCCCCAGCATTTT
.,15,TRBD1,TRBV15,TRBJ2-2,CATSSGQGATGELFF,TGTGCCACCAGCAGTGGACAGGGGGCCACCGGGGAGCTGTTTTTT